This T cell receptor (beta chain) was retrieved from a study of blood T cell repertoires in COVID-19. Whole-study context: Sources were T cells, B-cell-depleted T cells, or PBMCs; the material itself was cDNA or gDNA.

Original handling: Reference gene primer amplification gave nucleated cell count estimates. Sequenced by immunoSEQ multiplex PCR; TCRdb stores in-frame clones only, minus some. V, J and clone size reflect that table, while D and trimming were determined from the DNA. The sample shows more than 30,000 clones, 75% to 85% of them seen only once. This CDR3 spans 12 amino acids. Germline V lookup: CDR1 MDHEN, CDR2 SYDVKM. Trimming cost V 10 bases and J 1 base, with 10 bases left between them. Sequencing input: peripheral blood. The sequence was collected from a woman aged 70-85 years with acute or convalescent COVID-19. The V call is TRBV28, the J call TRBJ1-1; a weak D match, TRBD1 (5 bases). The CDR3 here is CATGGPNTEAFF. Written as DNA, the CDR3 is TGTGCCACCGGGGGTCCGAACACTGAAGCTTTCTTT.